The next 10 T cell receptor beta chains were all read from a single sample in a study of cytomegalovirus exposure and HLA in healthy donors. Researchers ran the PCR with 60 Vbeta and 13 Jbeta primers. Assay: immunoSEQ multiplex PCR; the TCRdb copy retains only in-frame clones and omits some. The profile shows about 130,000 clones, roughly 78% of them singletons. The sequenced sample consisted of PBMCs. These receptors were collected from a man aged 25 to 40 in good health and CMV-seronegative.

The rearrangement uses TRBV27 and TRBJ2-1; 16 nucleotides line up with TRBD2. The V gene end was trimmed by 5 bases and the J gene end by 8 bases; junction bases not matched to a gene: 6. The germline gives CDR1 MNHEY, CDR2 SMNVEV (reference sequence). The CDR3 is 16 residues long. The CDR3 protein is CASSTGLAGGPHEQFF. Here the CDR3 DNA reads TGTGCCAGCAGTACGGGACTAGCGGGAGGGCCTCATGAGCAGTTCTTC.

The chain combines TRBV12-5 with TRBJ2-5, with D uncertain. Per germline, CDR1 LGHNT and CDR2 FRNRAP. This CDR3 has 11 residues. V lost 2 bases and J lost 8, with 6 bases in between. CDR3 loop: CASGLMRTQYF. As DNA, the CDR3 is TGTGCTAGTGGTTTGATGCGCACCCAGTACTTC.

The V call is TRBV19, the J call TRBJ2-1, with TRBD1 as a possible D gene (5 bases). This CDR3 region has 13 residues. The germline V and J ends were trimmed by 2 bases and 7 bases, with 9 bases remaining between them. Germline assignment: CDR1 LNHDA and CDR2 SQIVND (reference sequence). In nucleotides, the CDR3 is TGTGCCAGTAGTATAAATCAGGGAAATGAGCAGTTCTTC. This sequence encodes CASSINQGNEQFF.

The CDR3 nucleotides are TGCGCCAGCAGCCAAAGCGGCGGCACCGGGGAGCTGTTTTTT. Translated, it gives CASSQSGGTGELFF. V gene TRBV4-3 combines with J gene TRBJ2-2, with a possible D match to TRBD2 (5 bases). This CDR3 region has 14 residues. Germline CDR1 reads LGHNA; CDR2 reads YSLEER. Deletions cut 2 bases from V and 4 bases from J, with 8 bases between.

CDR3 sequence: CASSLRTSWSRMQYF. CDR3 nucleotides: TGTGCCAGCAGCCTCCGGACTAGTTGGTCGCGTATGCAGTACTTC. This rearrangement joins TRBV7-8 to TRBJ2-7; 7 nucleotides match TRBD2. The germline CDR1 and CDR2 sequences are SGHVS and FQNEAQ. The V and J ends lost 5 bases and 9 bases, in that order; junction bases with no gene match: 16. The CDR3 runs to 15 residues.

This chain links TRBV4-2 with TRBJ2-2; 13 bases agree with TRBD2. CDR1 LGHNA and CDR2 YNFKEQ come from the germline V gene. V lost 4 bases, J lost 4 bases, and 3 bases stayed unmatched. The CDR3 extends over 16 amino acids. The CDR3 bases are TGTGCCAGCAGCCCAGGACTAGCGGGAGCCACCGGGGAGCTGTTTTTT. Its translation is CASSPGLAGATGELFF.

The chain recombines TRBV19 with TRBJ1-2; 10 nucleotides match TRBD1. Looked up from germline, CDR1 is LNHDA and CDR2 is SQIVND (reference sequence). The CDR3 is 16 amino acids. V dropped 3 bases and J dropped 5; count of bases not matched to a gene: 9. CDR3 DNA: TGTGCCAGTAGTATCGACATTCGGACAGGGGGGTATGGCTACACCTTC. This gives the protein CASSIDIRTGGYGYTF.

J is TRBJ1-4 and V is TRBV18, with 7 bases that match TRBD1. The V gene's germline CDR1 is KGHSH and CDR2 LQKENI. The CDR3 is 15 residues long. V lost 4 bases and J lost 3; bases outside the gene matches: 5. The CDR3, as DNA: TGTGCCAGCTCACAACAGACAGGGTCTAATGAAAAACTGTTTTTT. It yields the protein CASSQQTGSNEKLFF. Looking up the rest from reference TRBV18 and TRBJ1-4 gives the full variable domain: NAGVMQNPRHLVRRRGQEARLRCSPMKGHSHVYWYRQLPEEGLKFMVYLQKENIIDESGMPKERFSAEFPKEGPSILRIQQVVRGDSAAYFCASSQQTGSNEKLFFGSGTQLSVL.

The V gene is TRBV10-3, the J gene TRBJ2-2; 9 bases agree with TRBD2. The CDR3 extends over 14 amino acids. Germline lookup yields CDR1 ENHRY and CDR2 SYGVKD. The trim removed 4 bases at V and 8 bases at J, leaving 5 bases unmatched. CDR3 in amino acids: CAISGSSGMGELFF. The CDR3 DNA is TGTGCCATCAGTGGCTCTAGCGGGATGGGGGAGCTGTTTTTT.

The V and J genes are TRBV5-4 and TRBJ2-2; D remains unclear. Germline loops: CDR1 SGHNT, CDR2 YYREEE (reference sequence). V lost 3 bases and J 0 bases, leaving 9 bases between the germline ends. CDR3 size: 15 residues. The CDR3 coding sequence is TGTGCCAGCAGCTCGCCGACAACGAACACCGGGGAGCTGTTTTTT. As protein: CASSSPTTNTGELFF.